This T cell receptor (beta chain) derives from a study of blood T cell repertoires in COVID-19 (TCRdb year 2020). Background on the whole study: The collaborator samples originated in the United States, Italy and Spain and spanned the acute and convalescent phases of COVID-19. Samples came from the ongoing ImmuneRACE study (first 160 participants) plus 1,254 subjects from 6 global collaborators. The sample metadata nearly always contained a de-identified subject ID, COVID-19 status, age in years and sex. Where available, HLA class I and class II types were obtained from metadata supplied by the sample provider rather than from assay-based typing. The repertoires were released in a freely available public database intended as a resource for research on the immune response to SARS-CoV-2. The dataset comprised deeply sampled blood TCRbeta repertoires from subjects exposed to, actively infected with, or recovered from COVID-19. The prospective study material was composed of cDNA or gDNA derived from T cells, B-cell-depleted T cells, or PBMCs. The research as a whole found: The amount of clinical and demographic metadata varied by source and participant and was provided uncurated.

Note on this clone: What antigen it recognizes has not been identified. No quality values exist for individual bases; no much larger clone is one base distant.

The germline V gene (reference sequence) yields SEHNR for CDR1 and FQNEAQ for CDR2. The CDR3, from cysteine to phenylalanine, totals 16 residues. Of all the DNA, just the CDR3 is kept, 48 bases in frame from base 1. V is shortened by 5 bases, J by 5 bases, and the region joining them spans 21 bases. In Seattle, one collaborating source enrolled patients while the infection was active and tracked those patients longitudinally over the course of disease. Collaborating institutions collected whole blood in K2EDTA tubes following their own protocols. For TCRbeta analysis, collaborator samples were shipped as frozen whole blood, as isolated PBMCs, or as DNA extracted from either sample type. TCRbeta CDR3 regions were amplified from genomic DNA by means of the immunoSEQ Assay, a bias-controlled multiplex PCR. Turning to the authors' computational methods: Within the assay, amplification of reference gene primers was used to estimate how many nucleated cells each sample contained. To quantify the absolute abundance of each unique TCRbeta CDR3 rearrangement, sequence reads were collapsed and filtered. For each sample, productive Simpson clonality was calculated as the square root of Simpson's diversity index across productive rearrangements. TCRdb stores this immuneACCESS table with in-frame sequences only. Part of the clones is absent; in the studies checked, under half of the shortfall reflects unresolved V genes, and no reason is known for the rest. V and J calls and clone size are as listed in that table; D and trimming were resolved from the DNA. For this sample the table gives almost 400,000 clones, of which around 87% were detected only once. The top ten constitute approximately 2.5% of the sample.

The sequence joins TRBV7-9 to TRBJ1-2; the D gene is possibly TRBD1, with 6 bases matching. This clonotype originated in a woman aged 60-75 years with COVID-19, enrolled during active disease. Sequenced input: peripheral blood. The nucleotide sequence is TGTGCCAGCAGCGACCCGGAGGATACAGGGCAATATGGCTACACCTTC. Its protein reads: CASSDPEDTGQYGYTF.